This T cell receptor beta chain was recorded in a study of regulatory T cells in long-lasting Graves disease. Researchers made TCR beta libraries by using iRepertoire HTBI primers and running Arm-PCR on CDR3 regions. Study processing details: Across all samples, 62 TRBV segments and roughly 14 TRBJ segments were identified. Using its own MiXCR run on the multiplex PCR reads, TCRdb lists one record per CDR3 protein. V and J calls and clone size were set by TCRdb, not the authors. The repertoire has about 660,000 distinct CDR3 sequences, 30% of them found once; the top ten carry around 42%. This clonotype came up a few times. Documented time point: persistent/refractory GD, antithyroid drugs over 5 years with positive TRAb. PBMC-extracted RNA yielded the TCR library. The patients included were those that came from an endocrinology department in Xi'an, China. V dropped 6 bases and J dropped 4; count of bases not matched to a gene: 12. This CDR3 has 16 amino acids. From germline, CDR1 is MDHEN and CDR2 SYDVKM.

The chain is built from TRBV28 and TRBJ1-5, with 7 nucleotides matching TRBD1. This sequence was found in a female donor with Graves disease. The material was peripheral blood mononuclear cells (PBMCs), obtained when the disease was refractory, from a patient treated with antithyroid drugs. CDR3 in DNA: TGTGCCAGCAGGAGGGGGGGACAGTTGGGTAATCAGCCCCAGCATTTT. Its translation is CASRRGGQLGNQPQHF.